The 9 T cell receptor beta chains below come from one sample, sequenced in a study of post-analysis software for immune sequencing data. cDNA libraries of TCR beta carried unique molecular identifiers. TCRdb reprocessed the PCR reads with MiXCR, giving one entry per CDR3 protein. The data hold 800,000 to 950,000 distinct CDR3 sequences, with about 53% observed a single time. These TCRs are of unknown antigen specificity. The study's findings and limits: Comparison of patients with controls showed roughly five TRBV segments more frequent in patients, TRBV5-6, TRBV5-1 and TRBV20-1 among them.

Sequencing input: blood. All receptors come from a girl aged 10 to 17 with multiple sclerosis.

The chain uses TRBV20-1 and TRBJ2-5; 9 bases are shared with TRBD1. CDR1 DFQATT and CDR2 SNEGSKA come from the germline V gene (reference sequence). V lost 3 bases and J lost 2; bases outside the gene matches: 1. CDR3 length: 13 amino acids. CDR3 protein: CSASDRGQETQYF. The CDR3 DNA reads TGCAGTGCTAGTGACAGGGGGCAAGAGACCCAGTACTTC.

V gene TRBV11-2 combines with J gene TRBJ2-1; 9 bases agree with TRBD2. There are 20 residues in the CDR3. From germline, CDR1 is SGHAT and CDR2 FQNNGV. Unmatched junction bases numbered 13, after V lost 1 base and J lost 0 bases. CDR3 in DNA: TGTGCCAGCAGCTTAGTACCGGGACTAGCCCCAAAAAGCTCCTACAATGAGCAGTTCTTC. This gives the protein CASSLVPGLAPKSSYNEQFF.

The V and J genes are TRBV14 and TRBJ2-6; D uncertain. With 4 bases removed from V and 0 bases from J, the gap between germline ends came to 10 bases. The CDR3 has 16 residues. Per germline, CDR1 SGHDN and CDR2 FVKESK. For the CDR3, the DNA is TGTGCCAGCAGCCCGCGACCCTTCTCTGGGGCCAACGTCCTGACTTTC. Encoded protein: CASSPRPFSGANVLTF. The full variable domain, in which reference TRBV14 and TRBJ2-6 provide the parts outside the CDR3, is EAGVTQFPSHSVIEKGQTVTLRCDPISGHDNLYWYRRVMGKEIKFLLHFVKESKQDESGMPNNRFLAERTGGTYSTLKVQPAELEDSGVYFCASSPRPFSGANVLTFGAGSRLTVL.

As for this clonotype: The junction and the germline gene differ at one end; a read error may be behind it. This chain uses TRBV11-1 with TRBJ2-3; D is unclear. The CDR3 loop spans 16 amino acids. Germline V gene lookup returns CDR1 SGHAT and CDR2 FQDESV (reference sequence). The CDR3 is CACSVSSGLGTDTQYF. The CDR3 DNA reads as TGTGCCTGCAGCGTGAGTTCGGGTTTGGGCACAGATACGCAGTATTTT.

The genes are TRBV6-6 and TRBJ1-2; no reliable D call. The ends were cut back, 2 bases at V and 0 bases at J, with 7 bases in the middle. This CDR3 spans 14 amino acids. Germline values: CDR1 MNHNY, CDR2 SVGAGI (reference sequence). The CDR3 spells CASSYPSTNYGYTF. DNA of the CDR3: TGTGCCAGCAGTTACCCTAGCACTAACTATGGCTACACCTTC.

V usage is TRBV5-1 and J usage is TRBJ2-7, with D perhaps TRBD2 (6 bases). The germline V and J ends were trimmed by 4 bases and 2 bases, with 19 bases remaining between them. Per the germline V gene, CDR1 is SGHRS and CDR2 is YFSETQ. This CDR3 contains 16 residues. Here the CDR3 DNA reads TGCGCCAGCAGCCCCCGAGGCGGGACGCCAACCTACGAGCAGTACTTC. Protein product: CASSPRGGTPTYEQYF. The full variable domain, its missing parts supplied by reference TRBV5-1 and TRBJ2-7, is KAGVTQTPRYLIKTRGQQVTLSCSPISGHRSVSWYQQTPGQGLQFLFEYFSETQRNKGNFPGRFSGRQFSNSRSEMNVSTLELGDSALYLCASSPRGGTPTYEQYFGPGTRLTVT.

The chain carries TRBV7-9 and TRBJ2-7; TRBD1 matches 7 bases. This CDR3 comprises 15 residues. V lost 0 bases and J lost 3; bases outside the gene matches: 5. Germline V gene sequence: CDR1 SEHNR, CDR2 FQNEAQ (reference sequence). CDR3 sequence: CASSLADRELYEQYF. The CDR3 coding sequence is TGTGCCAGCAGCTTAGCAGACAGGGAACTCTACGAGCAGTACTTC.

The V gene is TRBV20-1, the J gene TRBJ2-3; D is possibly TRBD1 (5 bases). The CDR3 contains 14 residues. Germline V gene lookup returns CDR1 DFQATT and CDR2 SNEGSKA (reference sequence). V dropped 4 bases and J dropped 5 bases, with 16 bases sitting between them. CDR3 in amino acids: CSAIPGPQVDTQYF. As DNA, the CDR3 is TGCAGTGCTATACCAGGGCCCCAAGTAGATACGCAGTATTTT.

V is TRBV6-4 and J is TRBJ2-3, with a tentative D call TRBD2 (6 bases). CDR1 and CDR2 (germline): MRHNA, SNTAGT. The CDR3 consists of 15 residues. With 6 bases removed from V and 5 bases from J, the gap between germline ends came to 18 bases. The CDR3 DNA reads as TGTGCCAGCAGCCCCAAAGGAGGGTCGGGAGATACGCAGTATTTT. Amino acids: CASSPKGGSGDTQYF.